This section outlines one T cell receptor (beta chain) sequence together with its context. The CDR3 is made up of 16 amino acids. Trimming cost V 5 bases and J 6 bases, with 19 bases left between them. Germline V gene sequence: CDR1 LGHNA, CDR2 YNFKEQ. Use of 60 Vbeta and 13 Jbeta primers characterized the PCR. Assay: immunoSEQ multiplex PCR; the TCRdb copy retains only in-frame clones and omits some. This sample has under 130,000 clones, with roughly 77% found just once. The data were taken from a study of cytomegalovirus exposure and HLA in healthy donors. J is TRBJ1-4 and V is TRBV4-2; maybe TRBD1 (6 bases). Specimen: PBMCs. The TCR comes from a woman aged 18 to 35 in good health and CMV-seropositive. In DNA form, the CDR3 reads TGTGCCAGCAGCTATTCGAACAGTGGGGGCGATGAAAAACTGTTTTTT. As protein: CASSYSNSGGDEKLFF.